The rows below give T cell receptor beta chains drawn from one sample of a study of cytomegalovirus exposure and HLA in healthy donors. Profiling relied on immunoSEQ multiplex PCR, and the TCRdb table lists in-frame clones only, not all of them. The sample contains some 120,000 clones, approximately 80% of which appear only once. Sequenced: PBMCs. These receptors were taken from a man aged 40-50 years in good health and CMV-seronegative. The CDR3 runs from the conserved cysteine through the conserved F or W. The D gene is left open where the match is weak. A clone size is listed for some rows: how often the clone was seen (once, few, many), or a class if it is expanded.

cdr3_length	v_call	d_call	clone_size	j_call	cdr3_aa	cdr3_nt
15	TRBV28	TRBD2	once	TRBJ2-7	CASGTSGSKSDEQYF	TGTGCCAGCGGGACTAGCGGGAGTAAGTCAGACGAGCAGTACTTC
21	TRBV4-2	NA	NA	TRBJ1-6	CASSQDRLTRRGSPYNSPLHF	TGTGCCAGCAGCCAAGACCGCCTAACCCGACGAGGATCTCCATATAATTCACCCCTCCACTTT
14	TRBV6-1	NA	NA	TRBJ2-2	CASSAIVNTGELFF	TGTGCCAGCAGTGCAATAGTAAACACCGGGGAGCTGTTTTTT
13	TRBV6-1	NA	once	TRBJ1-1	CASSEWGVTEAFF	TGTGCCAGCAGTGAATGGGGAGTCACTGAAGCTTTCTTT
17	TRBV5-1	TRBD1	NA	TRBJ2-4	CASSGTGTGLAKNIQYF	TGCGCCAGCAGCGGGACCGGGACAGGGCTCGCCAAAAACATTCAGTACTTC
15	TRBV5-1	NA	NA	TRBJ1-2	CASSLAAGQRAGYTF	TGCGCCAGCAGCTTGGCGGCAGGGCAAAGGGCTGGCTACACCTTC
11	TRBV30	TRBD1	NA	TRBJ2-7	CAWTDRDEQYF	TGTGCCTGGACGGACAGGGACGAGCAGTACTTC
16	TRBV5-4	TRBD2	NA	TRBJ2-5	CASSLEGGRAMGTQYF	TGTGCCAGCAGCTTGGAGGGCGGGAGGGCCATGGGGACCCAGTACTTC
14	TRBV27	TRBD1	NA	TRBJ2-7	CASSFGTGTYEQYF	TGTGCCAGCAGTTTTGGGACAGGGACCTACGAGCAGTACTTC
14	TRBV27	TRBD2	few	TRBJ2-7	CASSPAAGAYEQYF	TGTGCCAGCAGTCCCGCCGCGGGAGCTTACGAGCAGTACTTC
16	TRBV7-6	TRBD1	NA	TRBJ1-3	CASSLGGQGKGNTIYF	TGTGCCAGCAGCTTGGGAGGACAGGGAAAAGGAAACACCATATATTTT
14	TRBV9	NA	NA	TRBJ1-6	CASSGGDRNSPLHF	TGTGCCAGCAGCGGGGGGGATAGGAATTCACCCCTCCACTTT
17	TRBV4-3	TRBD2	NA	TRBJ2-1	CASSQEPGLASYNEQFF	TGCGCCAGCAGCCAGGAACCGGGACTAGCATCCTACAATGAGCAGTTCTTC
12	TRBV29-1	TRBD2	NA	TRBJ2-7	CSGTSGGYEQYF	TGCAGCGGAACTAGCGGGGGTTACGAGCAGTACTTC
15	TRBV15	NA	NA	TRBJ2-3	CATSRGMPGADTQYF	TGTGCCACCAGCAGAGGAATGCCGGGGGCAGATACGCAGTATTTT
17	TRBV21-1	NA	NA	TRBJ2-1	CASSKGGRDRSYNEQFF	TGTGCCAGCAGCAAAGGGGGCCGGGACAGGTCCTACAATGAGCAGTTCTTC
17	TRBV5-1	NA	NA	TRBJ2-1	CASRTSGIGILYNEQFF	TGCGCCAGCAGAACCTCAGGGATTGGGATCCTCTACAATGAGCAGTTCTTC
15	TRBV19	TRBD1	NA	TRBJ1-3	CASSARTGTGNTIYF	TGTGCCAGTAGTGCCCGGACAGGGACTGGAAACACCATATATTTT
17	TRBV5-1	TRBD2	NA	TRBJ2-2	CASSLAKLAADTGELFF	TGCGCCAGCAGCTTGGCCAAACTAGCGGCAGACACCGGGGAGCTGTTTTTT
13	TRBV5-1	NA	NA	TRBJ2-2	CASSLVTDGELFF	TGCGCCAGCAGCTTGGTGACTGACGGGGAGCTGTTTTTT
14	TRBV19	NA	once	TRBJ1-1	CASDLGRGNTEAFF	TGTGCCAGTGATCTCGGCAGGGGGAACACTGAAGCTTTCTTT
16	TRBV7-2	NA	NA	TRBJ2-1	CASSFGPGLDYNEQFF	TGTGCCAGCAGCTTTGGGCCGGGACTCGACTACAATGAGCAGTTCTTC
14	TRBV2	NA	NA	TRBJ1-5	CASSQVNSNQPQHF	TGTGCCAGCAGTCAAGTCAATAGCAATCAGCCCCAGCATTTT
13	TRBV19	NA	NA	TRBJ1-6	CASGSLENSPLHF	TGTGCCAGTGGATCACTGGAGAATTCACCCCTCCACTTT
16	TRBV5-1	TRBD1	NA	TRBJ1-2	CASSPEGGQQNYGYTF	TGCGCCAGCAGCCCGGAGGGGGGACAGCAGAACTATGGCTACACCTTC
12	TRBV7-2	NA	NA	TRBJ1-1	CASTTSRGEAFF	TGTGCCAGCACAACCAGCCGGGGTGAAGCTTTCTTT
13	TRBV5-1	NA	NA	TRBJ1-2	CASSSDREYGYTF	TGCGCCAGCAGCTCGGACAGAGAATATGGCTACACCTTC
14	TRBV28	TRBD1	NA	TRBJ1-2	CASTGDSWIYGYTF	TGTGCCAGCACCGGGGACAGTTGGATATATGGCTACACCTTC
14	TRBV5-1	TRBD1	NA	TRBJ2-1	CASSLRQGYNEQFF	TGCGCCAGCAGCTTAAGACAGGGCTACAATGAGCAGTTCTTC
14	TRBV5-1	NA	NA	TRBJ2-2	CASSIQGNTGELFF	TGCGCCAGCAGCATACAGGGGAACACCGGGGAGCTGTTTTTT
15	TRBV4-3	TRBD1	once	TRBJ1-2	CASSQVLGQPYGYTF	TGCGCCAGCAGCCAAGTTCTGGGACAGCCCTATGGCTACACCTTC
16	TRBV4-2	TRBD1	few	TRBJ1-3	CASSPGQGGSGNTIYF	TGTGCCAGCAGCCCCGGACAGGGGGGCTCTGGAAACACCATATATTTT
19	TRBV5-8	TRBD2	NA	TRBJ2-5	CASSPDPSGPGTSWETQYF	TGTGCCAGCAGCCCCGATCCAAGTGGTCCCGGGACTAGCTGGGAGACCCAGTACTTC
13	TRBV30	NA	NA	TRBJ1-5	CAWSSGGNQPQHF	TGTGCCTGGAGTTCAGGGGGCAATCAGCCCCAGCATTTT
14	TRBV5-4	TRBD1	NA	TRBJ1-2	CASSPTGARYGYTF	TGTGCCAGCAGCCCGACAGGGGCCCGCTATGGCTACACCTTC
15	TRBV14	NA	NA	TRBJ1-1	CASSQGNSWDTEAFF	TGTGCCAGCAGCCAAGGGAACAGTTGGGACACTGAAGCTTTCTTT
13	TRBV30	NA	few	TRBJ2-5	CAWSVQLEETQYF	TGTGCCTGGAGTGTACAACTAGAAGAGACCCAGTACTTC
14	TRBV5-6	TRBD1	NA	TRBJ2-7	CASGNRDSPYEQYF	TGTGCCAGCGGCAACCGGGACAGCCCCTACGAGCAGTACTTC
14	TRBV18	NA	NA	TRBJ1-4	CASSPESVNEKLFF	TGTGCCAGCTCACCTGAGTCTGTTAATGAAAAACTGTTTTTT
14	TRBV27	TRBD2	NA	TRBJ2-1	CASRTSGSSNEQFF	TGTGCCAGCAGGACTAGCGGGTCGTCCAATGAGCAGTTCTTC
16	TRBV18	NA	NA	TRBJ2-7	CASSPGQPSPGYEQYF	TGTGCCAGCTCACCGGGCCAACCGTCCCCCGGCTACGAGCAGTACTTC
16	TRBV6-5	TRBD1	NA	TRBJ2-2	CASSYGGGTGSGELFF	TGTGCCAGCAGTTACGGCGGAGGGACAGGTTCCGGGGAGCTGTTTTTT
16	TRBV7-8	TRBD2	NA	TRBJ2-3	CASSIDPGGATDTQYF	TGTGCCAGCAGCATCGACCCGGGAGGTGCCACAGATACGCAGTATTTT
16	TRBV28	NA	NA	TRBJ1-5	CASSQNQGLRNQPQHF	TGTGCCAGCAGTCAGAATCAGGGACTTCGCAATCAGCCCCAGCATTTT
15	TRBV7-8	TRBD2	few	TRBJ2-1	CASSLVGLASNEQFF	TGTGCCAGCAGCTTAGTGGGACTAGCATCCAATGAGCAGTTCTTC
13	TRBV29-1	TRBD1	NA	TRBJ1-6	CSPRTGLRSPLHF	TGCAGCCCCAGGACAGGGCTAAGGTCACCCCTCCACTTT
15	TRBV4-3	NA	NA	TRBJ2-3	CASSQAGHSTDTQYF	TGCGCCAGCAGCCAAGCAGGTCACTCCACAGATACGCAGTATTTT
14	TRBV27	NA	NA	TRBJ2-3	CASSFEGDTDTQYF	TGTGCCAGCAGTTTTGAAGGGGACACAGATACGCAGTATTTT
12	TRBV30	NA	NA	TRBJ1-1	CAWSVLSPEAFF	TGTGCCTGGAGTGTACTATCCCCTGAAGCTTTCTTT
15	TRBV28	NA	once	TRBJ1-2	CASSQMTESHYGYTF	TGTGCCAGCAGTCAAATGACAGAATCCCACTATGGCTACACCTTC
15	TRBV28	NA	NA	TRBJ2-6	CASSFRTSGANGLTF	TGTGCCAGCAGTTTTAGGACCTCTGGGGCCAACGGCCTGACTTTC
13	TRBV29-1	NA	NA	TRBJ1-1	CSVMTGLDTEAFF	TGCAGCGTCATGACAGGTCTTGACACTGAAGCTTTCTTT
14	TRBV2	TRBD1	NA	TRBJ1-4	CASKQTGGGEKLFF	TGTGCCAGCAAACAGACAGGGGGTGGTGAAAAACTGTTTTTT
16	TRBV1	NA	NA	TRBJ2-1	CTSSQEGLAKVDEQFF	TGCACCAGCAGCCAAGAAGGCCTAGCGAAAGTGGATGAGCAGTTCTTC
17	TRBV7-8	NA	NA	TRBJ2-3	CASSLIGGPGSTDTQYF	TGTGCCAGCAGCTTAATTGGAGGGCCTGGGAGCACAGATACGCAGTATTTT